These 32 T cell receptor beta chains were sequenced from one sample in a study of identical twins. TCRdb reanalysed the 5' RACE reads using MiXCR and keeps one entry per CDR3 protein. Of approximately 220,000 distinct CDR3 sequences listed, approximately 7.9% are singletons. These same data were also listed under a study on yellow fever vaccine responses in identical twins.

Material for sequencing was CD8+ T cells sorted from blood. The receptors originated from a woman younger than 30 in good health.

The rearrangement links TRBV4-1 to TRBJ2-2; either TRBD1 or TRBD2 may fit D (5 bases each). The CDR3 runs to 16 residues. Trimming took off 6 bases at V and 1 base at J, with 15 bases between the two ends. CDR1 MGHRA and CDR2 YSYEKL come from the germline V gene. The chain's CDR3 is CASSPSRGRNTGELFF. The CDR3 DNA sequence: TGCGCCAGCAGTCCTTCGAGGGGCAGGAACACCGGGGAGCTGTTTTTT.

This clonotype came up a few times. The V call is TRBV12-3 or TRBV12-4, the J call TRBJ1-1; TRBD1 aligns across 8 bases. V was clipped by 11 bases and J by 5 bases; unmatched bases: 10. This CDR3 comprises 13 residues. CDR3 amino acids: CASGGSGETEAFF. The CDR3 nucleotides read TGTGCCTCAGGGGGCAGTGGTGAAACTGAAGCTTTCTTT.

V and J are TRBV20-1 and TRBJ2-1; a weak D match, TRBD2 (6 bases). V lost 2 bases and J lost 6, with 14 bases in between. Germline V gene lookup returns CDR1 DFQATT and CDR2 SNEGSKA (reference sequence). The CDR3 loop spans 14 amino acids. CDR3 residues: CSARTSGHTNEQFF. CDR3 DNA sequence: TGCAGTGCTAGAACCAGCGGGCACACCAATGAGCAGTTCTTC.

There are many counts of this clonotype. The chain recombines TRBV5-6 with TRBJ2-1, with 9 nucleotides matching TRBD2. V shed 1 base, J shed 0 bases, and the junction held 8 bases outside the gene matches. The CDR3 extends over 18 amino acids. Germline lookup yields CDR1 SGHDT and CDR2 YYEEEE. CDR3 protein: CASSLRSSGIYSYNEQFF. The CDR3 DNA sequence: TGTGCCAGCAGCTTGCGATCTAGCGGGATTTACTCCTACAATGAGCAGTTCTTC.

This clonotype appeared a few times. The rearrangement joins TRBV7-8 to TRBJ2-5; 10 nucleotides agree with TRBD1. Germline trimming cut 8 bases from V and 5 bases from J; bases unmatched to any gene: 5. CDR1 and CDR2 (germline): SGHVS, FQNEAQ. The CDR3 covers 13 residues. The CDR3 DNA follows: TGTGCCAGCGGGACAGGGGTGGCGGAGACCCAGTACTTC. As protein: CASGTGVAETQYF.

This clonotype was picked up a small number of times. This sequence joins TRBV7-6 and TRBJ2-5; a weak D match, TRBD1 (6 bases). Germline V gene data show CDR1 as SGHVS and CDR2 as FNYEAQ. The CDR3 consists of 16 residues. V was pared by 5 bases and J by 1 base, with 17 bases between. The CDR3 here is CASSLPLRGPQETQYF. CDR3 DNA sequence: TGTGCCAGCAGCCTACCCCTCAGGGGCCCCCAAGAGACCCAGTACTTC.

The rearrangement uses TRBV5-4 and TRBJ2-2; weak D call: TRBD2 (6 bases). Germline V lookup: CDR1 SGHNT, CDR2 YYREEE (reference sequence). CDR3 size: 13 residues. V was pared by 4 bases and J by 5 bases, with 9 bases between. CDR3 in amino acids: CASSAGTTGELFF. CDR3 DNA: TGTGCCAGCAGCGCGGGGACGACCGGGGAGCTGTTTTTT.

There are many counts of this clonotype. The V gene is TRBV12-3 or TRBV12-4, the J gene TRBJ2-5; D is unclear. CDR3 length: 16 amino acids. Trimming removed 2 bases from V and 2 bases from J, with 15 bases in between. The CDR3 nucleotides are TGTGCCAGCAGTTTATATTCCTTGGGAACACAAGAGACCCAGTACTTC. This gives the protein CASSLYSLGTQETQYF.

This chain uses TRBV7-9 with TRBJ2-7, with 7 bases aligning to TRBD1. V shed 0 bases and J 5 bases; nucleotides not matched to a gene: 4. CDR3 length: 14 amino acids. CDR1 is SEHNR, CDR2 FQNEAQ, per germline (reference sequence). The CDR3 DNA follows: TGTGCCAGCAGCTTAGCGACAGGGTTTGACGAGCAGTACGTC. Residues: CASSLATGFDEQYV.

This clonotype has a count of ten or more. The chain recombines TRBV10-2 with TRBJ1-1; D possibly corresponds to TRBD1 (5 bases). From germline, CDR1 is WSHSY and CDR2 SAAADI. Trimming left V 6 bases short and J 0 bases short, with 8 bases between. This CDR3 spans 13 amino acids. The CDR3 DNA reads TGCGCCAGCAGGGACACCGTGAACACTGAAGCTTTCTTT. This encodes CASRDTVNTEAFF.

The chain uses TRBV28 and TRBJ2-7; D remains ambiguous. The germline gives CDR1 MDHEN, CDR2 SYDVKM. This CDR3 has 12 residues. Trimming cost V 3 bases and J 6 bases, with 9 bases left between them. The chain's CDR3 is CASSLSTSEQYF. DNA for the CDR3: TGTGCCAGCAGTTTGTCTACTTCCGAGCAGTACTTC.

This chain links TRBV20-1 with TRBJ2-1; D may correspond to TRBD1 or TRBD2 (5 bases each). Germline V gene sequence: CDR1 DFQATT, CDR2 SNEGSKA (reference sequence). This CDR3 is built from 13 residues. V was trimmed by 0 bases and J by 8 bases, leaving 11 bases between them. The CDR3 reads CSARDARGYEQFF. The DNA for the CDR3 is TGCAGTGCTAGAGACGCGAGGGGCTATGAGCAGTTCTTC.

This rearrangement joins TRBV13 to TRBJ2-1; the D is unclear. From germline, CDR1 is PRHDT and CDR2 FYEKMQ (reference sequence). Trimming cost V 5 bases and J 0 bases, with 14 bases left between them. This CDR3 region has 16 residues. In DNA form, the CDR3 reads TGTGCCAGCAGCCCCGGGCACTTCGTCTCCTACAATGAGCAGTTCTTC. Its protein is CASSPGHFVSYNEQFF. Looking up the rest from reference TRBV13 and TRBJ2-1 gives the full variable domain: AAGVIQSPRHLIKEKRETATLKCYPIPRHDTVYWYQQGPGQDPQFLISFYEKMQSDKGSIPDRFSAQQFSDYHSELNMSSLELGDSALYFCASSPGHFVSYNEQFFGPGTRLTVL.

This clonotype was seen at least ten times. This CDR3 reads CASSLWGSSQETQYF. The CDR3 DNA reads TGTGCCAGCAGTTTATGGGGCTCATCGCAAGAGACCCAGTACTTC. The chain links TRBV12-3 or TRBV12-4 to TRBJ2-5; perhaps TRBD1 as D (5 bases). Trimming stripped 2 bases from V and 2 bases from J, with 12 bases between. This CDR3 has 15 amino acids.

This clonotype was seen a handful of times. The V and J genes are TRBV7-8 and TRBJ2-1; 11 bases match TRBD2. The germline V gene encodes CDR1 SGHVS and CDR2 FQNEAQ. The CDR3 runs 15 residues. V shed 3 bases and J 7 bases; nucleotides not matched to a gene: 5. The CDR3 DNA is TGTGCCAGCAGCTTTTTACTAGCGGGAGATAATGAGCAGTTCTTC. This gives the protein CASSFLLAGDNEQFF.

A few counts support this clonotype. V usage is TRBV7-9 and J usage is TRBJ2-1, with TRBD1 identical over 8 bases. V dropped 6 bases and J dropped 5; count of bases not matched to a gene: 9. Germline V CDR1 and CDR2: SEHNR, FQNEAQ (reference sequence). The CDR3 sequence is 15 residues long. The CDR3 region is CASSYQGALDNEQFF. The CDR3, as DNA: TGTGCCAGCAGTTATCAGGGGGCCCTAGACAATGAGCAGTTCTTC.

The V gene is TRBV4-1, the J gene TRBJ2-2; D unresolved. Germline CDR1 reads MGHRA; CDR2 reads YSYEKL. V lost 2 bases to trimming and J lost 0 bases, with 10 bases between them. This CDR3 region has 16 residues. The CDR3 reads CASSQPITSNTGELFF. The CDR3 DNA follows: TGCGCCAGCAGCCAACCCATAACCTCGAACACCGGGGAGCTGTTTTTT.

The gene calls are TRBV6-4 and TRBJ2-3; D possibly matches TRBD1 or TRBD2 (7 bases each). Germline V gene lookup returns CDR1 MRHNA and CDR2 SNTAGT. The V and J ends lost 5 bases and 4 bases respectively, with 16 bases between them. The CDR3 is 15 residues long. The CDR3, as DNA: TGTGCCAGCAGTCCCGGCAGGGGGGGTCCAGATACGCAGTATTTT. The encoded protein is CASSPGRGGPDTQYF.

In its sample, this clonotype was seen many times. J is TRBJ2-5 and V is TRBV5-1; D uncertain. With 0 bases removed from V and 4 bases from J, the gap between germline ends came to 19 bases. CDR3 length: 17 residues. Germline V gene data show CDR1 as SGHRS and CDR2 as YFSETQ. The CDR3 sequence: CASSLVFPGRIGETQYF. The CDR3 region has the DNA TGCGCCAGCAGCTTGGTGTTTCCAGGCCGAATTGGAGAGACCCAGTACTTC.

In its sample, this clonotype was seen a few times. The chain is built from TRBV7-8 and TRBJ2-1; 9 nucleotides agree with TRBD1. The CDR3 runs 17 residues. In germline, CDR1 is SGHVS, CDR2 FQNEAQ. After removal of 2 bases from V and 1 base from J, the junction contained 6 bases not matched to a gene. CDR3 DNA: TGTGCCAGCAGCTTAACCCCCGGGACAGGGTCCTACAATGAGCAGTTCTTC. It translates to CASSLTPGTGSYNEQFF. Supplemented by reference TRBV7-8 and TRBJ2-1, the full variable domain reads GAGVSQSPRYKVAKRGQDVALRCDPISGHVSLFWYQQALGQGPEFLTYFQNEAQLDKSGLPSDRFFAERPEGSVSTLKIQRTQQEDSAVYLCASSLTPGTGSYNEQFFGPGTRLTVL.

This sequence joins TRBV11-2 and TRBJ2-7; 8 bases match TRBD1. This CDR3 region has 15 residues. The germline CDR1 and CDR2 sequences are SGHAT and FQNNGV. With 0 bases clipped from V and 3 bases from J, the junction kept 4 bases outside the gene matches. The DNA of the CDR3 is TGTGCCAGCAGCTTAGAGGACAGGGCTGGCTACGAGCAGTACTTC. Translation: CASSLEDRAGYEQYF.

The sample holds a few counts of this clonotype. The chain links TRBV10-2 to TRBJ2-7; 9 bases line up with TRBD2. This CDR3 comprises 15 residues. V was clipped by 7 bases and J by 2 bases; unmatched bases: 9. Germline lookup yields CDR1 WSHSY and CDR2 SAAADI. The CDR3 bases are TGCGCCAGCAAGGATAGCGGGAGTCCGGCCTACGAGCAGTACTTC. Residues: CASKDSGSPAYEQYF.

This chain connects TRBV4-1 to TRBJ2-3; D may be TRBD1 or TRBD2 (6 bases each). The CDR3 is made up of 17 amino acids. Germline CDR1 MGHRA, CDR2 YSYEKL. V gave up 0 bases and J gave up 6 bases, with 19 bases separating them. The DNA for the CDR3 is TGCGCCAGCAGCCAAGATGAGGGGGGAATTACTGCCGATACGCAGTATTTT. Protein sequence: CASSQDEGGITADTQYF.

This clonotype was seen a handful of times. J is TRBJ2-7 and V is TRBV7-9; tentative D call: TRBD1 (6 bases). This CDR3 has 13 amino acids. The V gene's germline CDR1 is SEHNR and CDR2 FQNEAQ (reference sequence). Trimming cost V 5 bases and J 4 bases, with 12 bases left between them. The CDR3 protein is CASSDTGLYEQYV. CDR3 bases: TGTGCCAGCAGCGACACAGGGTTATACGAGCAGTACGTC.

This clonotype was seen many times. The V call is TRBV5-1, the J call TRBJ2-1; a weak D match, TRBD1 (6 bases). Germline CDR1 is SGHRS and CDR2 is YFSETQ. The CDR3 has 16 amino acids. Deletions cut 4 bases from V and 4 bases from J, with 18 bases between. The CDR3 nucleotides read TGCGCCAGCAGCGAGGGGGACCCCTCGTGGTACAATGAGCAGTTCTTC. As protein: CASSEGDPSWYNEQFF. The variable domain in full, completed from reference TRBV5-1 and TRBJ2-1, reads KAGVTQTPRYLIKTRGQQVTLSCSPISGHRSVSWYQQTPGQGLQFLFEYFSETQRNKGNFPGRFSGRQFSNSRSEMNVSTLELGDSALYLCASSEGDPSWYNEQFFGPGTRLTVL.

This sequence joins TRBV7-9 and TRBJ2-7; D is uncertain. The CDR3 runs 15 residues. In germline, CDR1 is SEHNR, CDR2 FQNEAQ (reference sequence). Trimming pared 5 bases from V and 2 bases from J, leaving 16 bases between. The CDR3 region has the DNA TGTGCCAGCAGCAACGACAAGGCGGTTACCTACGAGCAGTACTTC. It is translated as CASSNDKAVTYEQYF. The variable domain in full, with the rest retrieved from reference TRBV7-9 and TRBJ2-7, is DTGVSQNPRHKITKRGQNVTFRCDPISEHNRLYWYRQTLGQGPEFLTYFQNEAQLEKSRLLSDRFSAERPKGSFSTLEIQRTEQGDSAMYLCASSNDKAVTYEQYFGPGTRLTVT.

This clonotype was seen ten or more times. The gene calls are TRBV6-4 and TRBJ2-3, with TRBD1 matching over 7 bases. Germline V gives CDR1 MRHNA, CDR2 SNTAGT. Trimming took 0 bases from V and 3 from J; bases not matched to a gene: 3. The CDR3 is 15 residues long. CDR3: CASSDSTTGTDTQYF. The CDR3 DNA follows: TGTGCCAGCAGTGACTCGACGACAGGGACAGATACGCAGTATTTT.

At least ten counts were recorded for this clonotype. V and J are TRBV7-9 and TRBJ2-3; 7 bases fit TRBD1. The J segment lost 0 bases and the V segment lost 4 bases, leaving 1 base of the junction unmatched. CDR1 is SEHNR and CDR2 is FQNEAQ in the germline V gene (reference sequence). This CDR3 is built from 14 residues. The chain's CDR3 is CASSSTGSTDTQYF. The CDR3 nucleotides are TGTGCCAGCAGCTCGACAGGGAGCACAGATACGCAGTATTTT.

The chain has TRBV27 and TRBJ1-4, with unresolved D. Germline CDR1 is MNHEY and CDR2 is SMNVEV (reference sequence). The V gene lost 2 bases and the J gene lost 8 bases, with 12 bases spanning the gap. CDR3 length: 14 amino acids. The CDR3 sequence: CASSLSSPEEKLFF. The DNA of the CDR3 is TGTGCCAGCAGTTTAAGCTCTCCTGAGGAAAAACTGTTTTTT.

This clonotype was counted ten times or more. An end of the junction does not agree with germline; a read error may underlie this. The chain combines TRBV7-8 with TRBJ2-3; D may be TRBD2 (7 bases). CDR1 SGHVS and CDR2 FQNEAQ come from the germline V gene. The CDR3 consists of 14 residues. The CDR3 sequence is CASRLGGATDTQYF. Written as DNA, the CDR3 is TGTGCCAGCAGGTTAGGGGGGGCCACAGATACGCAGTATTTT.

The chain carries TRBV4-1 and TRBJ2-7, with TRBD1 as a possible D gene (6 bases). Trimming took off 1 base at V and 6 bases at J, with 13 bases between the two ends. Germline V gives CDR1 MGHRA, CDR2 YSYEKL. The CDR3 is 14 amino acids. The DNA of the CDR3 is TGCGCCAGCAGCCAAGCGTTTCAGGGGTCCGAGCAGTACTTC. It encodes CASSQAFQGSEQYF.

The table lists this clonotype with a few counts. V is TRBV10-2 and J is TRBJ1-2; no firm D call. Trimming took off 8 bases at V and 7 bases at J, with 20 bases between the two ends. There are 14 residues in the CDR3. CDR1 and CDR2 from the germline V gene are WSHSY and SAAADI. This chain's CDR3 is CASSRGRETFGYTF. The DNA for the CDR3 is TGCGCCAGCTCCCGCGGCCGGGAGACGTTTGGCTACACCTTC.